The text below deals with one TCR beta chain. This sample stems from a study of control samples from healthy donors and cancer patients. The method was immunoSEQ multiplex PCR; TCRdb's version includes in-frame clones alone and lacks a portion of them. The table lists 100,000 to 150,000 clones, 75% to 95% of them singletons, with roughly 2.7% in the top ten. Germline V gives CDR1 SQVTM, CDR2 ANQGSEA. The germline V and J ends were trimmed by 1 base and 6 bases, with 13 bases remaining between them. The length of the CDR3 is 14 residues. The chain is built from TRBV29-1 and TRBJ2-4; D is perhaps TRBD2 (6 bases). The material sequenced was blood. The TCR sequence derives from a man aged 18-30 years in good health. The CDR3 DNA follows: TGCAGCGTTGAAGGGAAGGAGGGAAGAAACATTCAGTACTTC. This translates into CSVEGKEGRNIQYF.